One TCR beta chain is described in this entry. Libraries were prepared by immunoSEQ multiplex PCR; TCRdb keeps only in-frame clonotypes and omits some of them. The sample lists approximately 400,000 clones; around 86% were seen once. The sample originates from a study of blood T cell repertoires in COVID-19. Participants had their cohort set by participant-reported clinical history. Among Cohort 3 donors, those recovered had two negative PCRs, clearance, or symptom resolution. The CDR3 is made up of 15 amino acids. CDR1 and CDR2 from the germline V gene are MDHEN and SYDVKM. Trimming removed 6 bases at V and 0 bases at J, with 12 bases between.

The specimen sequenced was PBMCs or T cells enriched from blood (not recorded which). The chain employs TRBV28 and TRBJ1-3, with D possibly being TRBD1 (6 bases). The sequence was collected from a woman between 45 and 65 years old who had recovered from COVID-19. CDR3 bases: TGTGCCAGCAGAGCCGCAGGGGCCTCTGGAAACACCATATATTTT. Amino acid sequence: CASRAAGASGNTIYF.